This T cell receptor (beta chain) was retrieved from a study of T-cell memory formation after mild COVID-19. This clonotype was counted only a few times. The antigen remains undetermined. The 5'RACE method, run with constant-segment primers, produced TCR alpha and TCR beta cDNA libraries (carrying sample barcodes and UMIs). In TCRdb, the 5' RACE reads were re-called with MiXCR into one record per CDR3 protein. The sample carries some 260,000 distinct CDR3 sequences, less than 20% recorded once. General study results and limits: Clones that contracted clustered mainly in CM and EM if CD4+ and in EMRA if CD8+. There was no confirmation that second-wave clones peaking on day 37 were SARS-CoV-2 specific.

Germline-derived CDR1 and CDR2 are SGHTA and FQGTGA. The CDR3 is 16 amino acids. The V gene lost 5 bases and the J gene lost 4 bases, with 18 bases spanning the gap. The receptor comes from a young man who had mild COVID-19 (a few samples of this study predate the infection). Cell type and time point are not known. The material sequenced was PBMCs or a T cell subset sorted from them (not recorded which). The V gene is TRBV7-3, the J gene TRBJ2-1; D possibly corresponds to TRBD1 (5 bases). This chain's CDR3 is CASSPIQVKLYNEQFF. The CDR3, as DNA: TGTGCCAGCAGCCCCATACAGGTGAAGCTTTACAATGAGCAGTTCTTC.